The T cell receptor beta chain described here comes from a study of T cells in Graves' hyperthyroidism and ophthalmopathy. CDR1 LNHNV and CDR2 YYDKDF come from the germline V gene (reference sequence). V was pared by 5 bases and J by 5 bases, with 15 bases between. The CDR3 is made up of 14 amino acids. The source material, RNA transcripts, was used to amplify TCR beta CDR3 regions. An initial round of RT-PCR targeting the TCR CDR3 relied on the HTBI primer set. TCRdb reanalysed the multiplex PCR reads using MiXCR and keeps one entry per CDR3 protein. The table shows roughly 300,000 distinct CDR3 sequences, with roughly a fifth occurring only once.

V gene TRBV15 combines with J gene TRBJ2-5; D is perhaps TRBD1 or TRBD2 (5 bases each). Source material: blood. This TCR came from a woman aged 50 to 60 with Graves' hyperthyroidism. CDR3 sequence: CATSAGTPSETQYF. The CDR3 DNA follows: TGTGCCACCAGCGCCGGGACCCCGAGCGAGACCCAGTACTTC.